This entry features one T cell receptor beta chain sequence. Its antigen is undetermined. TCRdb fed the reads into MiXCR, producing one record per CDR3 protein. The sample carries approximately 300,000 distinct CDR3 sequences, 25% to 30% recorded once. Trimming removed 5 bases from V and 5 bases from J; junction bases left unmatched: 3. The germline gives CDR1 MNHEY, CDR2 SMNVEV (reference sequence). The CDR3 runs to 14 residues. The sample comes from a study of T cell repertoires in cytomegalovirus infection. About the study: The public TCR beta signatures pointed to both CMV infection and matching HLA type. General study findings and limits: CMV-specific TCR beta clonotypes restricted by HLA-C were the ones dominating the ex vivo response.

The genes are TRBV27 and TRBJ1-5; 10 bases are a match to TRBD1. The receptor's source is a human donor in good health (CMV status not recorded). Some clones in this sample may be carry-over from other donors' samples. The source material was cultured PBMCs, sampled from culture after CMV antigen stimulation. CDR3 coding DNA: TGTGCCAGCAGTAAGGACAGGGGGTATCAGCCCCAGCATTTT. Encoded protein: CASSKDRGYQPQHF.